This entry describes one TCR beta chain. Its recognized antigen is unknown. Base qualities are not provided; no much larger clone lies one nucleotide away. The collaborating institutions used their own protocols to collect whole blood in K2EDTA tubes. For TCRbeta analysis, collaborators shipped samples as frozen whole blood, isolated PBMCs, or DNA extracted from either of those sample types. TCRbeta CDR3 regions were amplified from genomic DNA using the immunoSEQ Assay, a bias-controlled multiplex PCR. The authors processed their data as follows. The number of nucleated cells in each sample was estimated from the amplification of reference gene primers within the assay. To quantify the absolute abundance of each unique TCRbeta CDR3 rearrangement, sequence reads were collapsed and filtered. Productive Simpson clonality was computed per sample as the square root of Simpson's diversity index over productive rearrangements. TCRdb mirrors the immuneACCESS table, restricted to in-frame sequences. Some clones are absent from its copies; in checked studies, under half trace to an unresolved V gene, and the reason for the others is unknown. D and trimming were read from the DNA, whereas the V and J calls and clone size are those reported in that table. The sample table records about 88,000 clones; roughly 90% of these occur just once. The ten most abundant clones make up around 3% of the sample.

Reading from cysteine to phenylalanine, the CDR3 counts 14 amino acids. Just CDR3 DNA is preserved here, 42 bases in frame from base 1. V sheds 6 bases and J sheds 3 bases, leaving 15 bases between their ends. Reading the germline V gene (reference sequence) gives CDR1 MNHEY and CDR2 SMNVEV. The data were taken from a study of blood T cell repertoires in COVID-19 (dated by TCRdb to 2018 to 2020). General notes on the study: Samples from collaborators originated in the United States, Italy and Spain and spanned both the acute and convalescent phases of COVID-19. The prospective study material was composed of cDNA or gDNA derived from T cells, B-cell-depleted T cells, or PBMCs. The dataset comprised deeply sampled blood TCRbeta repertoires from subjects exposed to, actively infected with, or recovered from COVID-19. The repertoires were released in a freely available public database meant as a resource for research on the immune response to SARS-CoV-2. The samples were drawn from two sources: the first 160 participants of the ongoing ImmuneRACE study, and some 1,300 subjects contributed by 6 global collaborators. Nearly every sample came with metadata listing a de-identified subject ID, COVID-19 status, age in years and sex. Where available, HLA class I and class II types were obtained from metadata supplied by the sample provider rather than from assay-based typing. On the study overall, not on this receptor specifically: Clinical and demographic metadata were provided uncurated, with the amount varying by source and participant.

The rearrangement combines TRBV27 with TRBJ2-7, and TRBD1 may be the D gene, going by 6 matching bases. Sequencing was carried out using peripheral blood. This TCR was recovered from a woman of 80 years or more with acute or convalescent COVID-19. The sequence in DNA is TGTGCCAGCAGGAGCCTACAGGGTTTCTACGAGCAGTACTTC. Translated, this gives CASRSLQGFYEQYF.